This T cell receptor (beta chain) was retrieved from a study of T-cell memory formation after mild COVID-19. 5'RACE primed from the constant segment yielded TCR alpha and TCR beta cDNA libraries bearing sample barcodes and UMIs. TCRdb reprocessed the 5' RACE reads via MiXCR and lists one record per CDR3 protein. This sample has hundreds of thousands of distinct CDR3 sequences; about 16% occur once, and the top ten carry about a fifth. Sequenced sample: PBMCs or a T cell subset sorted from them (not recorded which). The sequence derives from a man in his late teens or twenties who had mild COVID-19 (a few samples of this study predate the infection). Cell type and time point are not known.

CDR3 loop: CATSRFGAFTQYF. The CDR3 nucleotides read TGTGCCACCAGCAGATTCGGAGCATTTACGCAGTATTTT. The chain uses TRBV15 and TRBJ2-3; D gene ambiguous. With 2 bases removed from V and 8 bases from J, the gap between germline ends came to 11 bases. CDR3 length equals 13 residues. Germline V gene sequence: CDR1 LNHNV, CDR2 YYDKDF (reference sequence).